This T cell receptor (beta chain) appears in the sequencing data of a study of cytomegalovirus exposure and HLA in healthy donors. Germline values: CDR1 WSHSY, CDR2 SAAADI. This CDR3 comprises 17 residues. With 6 bases removed from V and 2 bases from J, the gap between germline ends came to 19 bases. PCR amplification relied on 60 Vbeta primers (plus 13 Jbeta primers). In the original workflow: Counted up in a later analysis, unique TCR beta chains came to about 80 million, with around 12 million shared. The repertoire was sequenced with immunoSEQ multiplex PCR; TCRdb's copy has only in-frame clones and lacks some. V, J and clone size are those of that table, while D and trimming were read from the DNA. This table has approximately 110,000 clones, around 70% appearing once.

The TCR comes from a man in his forties in good health and CMV-seropositive. Sequenced material: PBMCs. V gene TRBV10-2 combines with J gene TRBJ2-2; D is possibly TRBD1 (6 bases). Here the CDR3 reads CASSPGPGQLNTGELFF. CDR3 bases: TGCGCCAGCAGCCCGGGCCCAGGACAGTTAAACACCGGGGAGCTGTTTTTT.